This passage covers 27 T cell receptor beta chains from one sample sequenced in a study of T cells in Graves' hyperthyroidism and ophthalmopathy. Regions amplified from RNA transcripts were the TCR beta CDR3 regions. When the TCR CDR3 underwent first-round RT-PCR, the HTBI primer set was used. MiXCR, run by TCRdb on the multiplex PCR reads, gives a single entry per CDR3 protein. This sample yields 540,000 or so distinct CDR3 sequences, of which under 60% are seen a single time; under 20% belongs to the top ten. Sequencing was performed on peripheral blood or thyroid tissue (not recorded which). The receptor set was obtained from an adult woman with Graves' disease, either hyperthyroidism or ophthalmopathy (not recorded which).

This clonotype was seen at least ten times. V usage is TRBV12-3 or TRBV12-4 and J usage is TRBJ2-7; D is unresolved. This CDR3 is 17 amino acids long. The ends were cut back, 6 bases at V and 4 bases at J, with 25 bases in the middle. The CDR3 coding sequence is TGTGCCAGCAGCCCCCCGTCCCTTTCTAAGGGATGGTACGAGCAGTACTTC. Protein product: CASSPPSLSKGWYEQYF.

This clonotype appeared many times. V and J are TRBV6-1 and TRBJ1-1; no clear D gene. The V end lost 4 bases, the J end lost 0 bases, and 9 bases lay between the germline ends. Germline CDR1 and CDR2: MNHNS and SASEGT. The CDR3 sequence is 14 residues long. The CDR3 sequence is CASSVSVLNTEAFF. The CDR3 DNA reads TGTGCCAGCAGTGTTAGCGTTCTGAACACTGAAGCTTTCTTT.

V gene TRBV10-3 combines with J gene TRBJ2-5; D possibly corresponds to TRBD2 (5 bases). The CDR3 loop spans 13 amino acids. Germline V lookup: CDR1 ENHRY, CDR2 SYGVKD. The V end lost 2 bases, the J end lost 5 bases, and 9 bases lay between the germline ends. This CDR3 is CAISEVQRETQYF. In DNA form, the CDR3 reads TGTGCCATCAGTGAGGTGCAGCGGGAGACCCAGTACTTC.

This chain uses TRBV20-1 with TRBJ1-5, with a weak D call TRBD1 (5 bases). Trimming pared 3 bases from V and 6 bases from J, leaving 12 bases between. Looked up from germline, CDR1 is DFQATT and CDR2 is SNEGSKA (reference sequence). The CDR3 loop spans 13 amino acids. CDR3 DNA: TGCAGTGCTAGGTGGGGGGTTGCTCAGCCCCAGCATTTT. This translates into CSARWGVAQPQHF.

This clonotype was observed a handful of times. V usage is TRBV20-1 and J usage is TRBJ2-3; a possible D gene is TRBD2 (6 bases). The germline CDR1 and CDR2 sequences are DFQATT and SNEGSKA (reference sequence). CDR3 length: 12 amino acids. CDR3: CSLPGGTDTQYF. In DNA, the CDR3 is TGCAGCCTCCCGGGGGGCACAGATACGCAGTATTTT.

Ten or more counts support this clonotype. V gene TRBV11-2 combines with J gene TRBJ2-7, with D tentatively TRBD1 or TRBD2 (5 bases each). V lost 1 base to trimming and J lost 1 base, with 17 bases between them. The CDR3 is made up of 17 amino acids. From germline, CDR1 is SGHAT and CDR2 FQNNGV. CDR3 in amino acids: CASSLGRAGTVSYEQYF. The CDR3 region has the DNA TGTGCCAGCAGCTTAGGAAGGGCCGGGACGGTATCCTACGAGCAGTACTTC.

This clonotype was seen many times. The CDR3 region has the DNA TGTGCCAGCAGCTTCAGGAACTCCGAAGCTTTCTTT. Its protein is CASSFRNSEAFF. The V gene is TRBV7-9, the J gene TRBJ1-1; no clear D. Trimming took 3 bases from V and 8 from J, leaving 10 bases between them. The CDR3 consists of 12 residues. The germline CDR1 and CDR2 sequences are SEHNR and FQNEAQ (reference sequence).

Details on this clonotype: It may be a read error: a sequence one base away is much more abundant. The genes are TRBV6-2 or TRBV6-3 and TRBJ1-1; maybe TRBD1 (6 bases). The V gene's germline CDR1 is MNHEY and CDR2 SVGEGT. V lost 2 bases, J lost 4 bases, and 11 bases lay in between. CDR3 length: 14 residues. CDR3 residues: CASSYHTGFTEAFF. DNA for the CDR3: TGTGCCAGCAGTTACCATACAGGGTTCACTGAAGCTTTCTTT.

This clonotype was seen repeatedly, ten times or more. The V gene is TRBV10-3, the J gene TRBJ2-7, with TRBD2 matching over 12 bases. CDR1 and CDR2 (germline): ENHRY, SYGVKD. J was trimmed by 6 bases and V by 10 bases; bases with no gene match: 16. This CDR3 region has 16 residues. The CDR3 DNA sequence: TGTGCCACTCGACTGGAACTAGCGGGAGGCGGGTCCGAGCAGTACTTC. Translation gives CATRLELAGGGSEQYF.

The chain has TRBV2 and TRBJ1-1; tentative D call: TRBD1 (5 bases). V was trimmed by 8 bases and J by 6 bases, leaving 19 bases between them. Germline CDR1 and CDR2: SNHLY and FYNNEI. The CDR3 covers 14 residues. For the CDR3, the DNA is TGTGCCAGCGGGGCCCAGGCACTATACTCTGAAGCTTTCTTT. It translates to CASGAQALYSEAFF.

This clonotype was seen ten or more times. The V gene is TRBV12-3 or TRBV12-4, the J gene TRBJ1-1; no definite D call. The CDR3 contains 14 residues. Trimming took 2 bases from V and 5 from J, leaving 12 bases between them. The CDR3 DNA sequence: TGTGCCAGCAGTTTAAGGCCCCCGGGAACTGAAGCTTTCTTT. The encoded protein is CASSLRPPGTEAFF.

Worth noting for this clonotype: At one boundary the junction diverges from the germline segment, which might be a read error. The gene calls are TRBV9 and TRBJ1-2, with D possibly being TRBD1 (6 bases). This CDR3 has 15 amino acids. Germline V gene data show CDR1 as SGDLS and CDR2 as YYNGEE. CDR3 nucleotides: TGTGCCAGCAACGTAGGAGGGGGTCGGTACTATGGCTACACCTTC. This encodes CASNVGGGRYYGYTF.

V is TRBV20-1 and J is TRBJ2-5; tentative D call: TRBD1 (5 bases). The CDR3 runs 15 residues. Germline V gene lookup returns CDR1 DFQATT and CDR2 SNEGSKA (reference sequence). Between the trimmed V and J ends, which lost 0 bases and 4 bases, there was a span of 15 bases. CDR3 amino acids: CSARDMGQTGETQYF. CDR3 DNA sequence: TGCAGTGCTAGAGATATGGGGCAGACTGGAGAGACCCAGTACTTC.

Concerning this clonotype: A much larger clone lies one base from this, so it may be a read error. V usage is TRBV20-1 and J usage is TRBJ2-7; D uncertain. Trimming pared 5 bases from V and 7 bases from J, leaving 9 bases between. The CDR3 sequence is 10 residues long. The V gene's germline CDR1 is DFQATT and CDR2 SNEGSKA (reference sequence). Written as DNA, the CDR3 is TGCAGTGCTGTCTTGGGGGAGCAGTACTTC. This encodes CSAVLGEQYF.

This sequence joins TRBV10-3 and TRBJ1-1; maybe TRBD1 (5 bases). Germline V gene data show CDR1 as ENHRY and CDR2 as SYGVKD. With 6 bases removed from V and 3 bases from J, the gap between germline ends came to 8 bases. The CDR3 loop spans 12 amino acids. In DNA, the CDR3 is TGTGCCATCAGCGGGACCTACACTGAAGCTTTCTTT. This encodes CAISGTYTEAFF.

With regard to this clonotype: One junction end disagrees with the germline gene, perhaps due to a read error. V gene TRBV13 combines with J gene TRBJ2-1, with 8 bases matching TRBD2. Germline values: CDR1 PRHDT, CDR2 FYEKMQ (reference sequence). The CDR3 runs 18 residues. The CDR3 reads CATSRKRELMGQDNEQFF. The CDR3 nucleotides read TGTGCCACCAGCAGAAAGCGGGAGTTAATGGGGCAGGACAATGAGCAGTTCTTC.

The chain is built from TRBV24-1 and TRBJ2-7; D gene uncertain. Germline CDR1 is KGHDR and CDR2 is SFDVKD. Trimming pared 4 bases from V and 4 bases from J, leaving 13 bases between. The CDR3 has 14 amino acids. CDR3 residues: CATSEKGPSYEQYF. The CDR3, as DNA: TGTGCCACCAGTGAAAAAGGACCGTCATACGAGCAGTACTTC.

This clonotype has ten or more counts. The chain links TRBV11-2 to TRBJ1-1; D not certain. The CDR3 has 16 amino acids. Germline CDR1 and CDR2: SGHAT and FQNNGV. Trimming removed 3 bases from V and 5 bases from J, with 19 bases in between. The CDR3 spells CASSFGRVGRWTEAFF. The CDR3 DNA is TGTGCCAGCAGCTTTGGACGTGTGGGAAGGTGGACTGAAGCTTTCTTT.

CDR3 sequence reads: CASSSFRDSTIYF. DNA for the CDR3: TGTGCCAGCAGCTCGTTCCGGGACTCCACCATATATTTT. The V and J genes are TRBV7-2 and TRBJ1-3; TRBD1 might be the D (5 bases). Germline CDR1 and CDR2: SGHTA and FQGNSA. Trimming left V 4 bases short and J 9 bases short, with 13 bases between. The CDR3 consists of 13 residues.

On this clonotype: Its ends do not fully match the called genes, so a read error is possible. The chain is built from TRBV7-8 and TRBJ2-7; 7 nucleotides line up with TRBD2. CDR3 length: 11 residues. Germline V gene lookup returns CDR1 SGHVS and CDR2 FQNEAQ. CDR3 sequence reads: CASSLGRERYF. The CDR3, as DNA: TGTGCCAGCAGCTTGGGGCGGGAGCGGTACTTC.

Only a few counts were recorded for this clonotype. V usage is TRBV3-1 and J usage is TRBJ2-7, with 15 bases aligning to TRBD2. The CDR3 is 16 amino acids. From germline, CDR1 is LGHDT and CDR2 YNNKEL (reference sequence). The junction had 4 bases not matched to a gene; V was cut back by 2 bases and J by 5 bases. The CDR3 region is CASSQWTSGRVHEQYF. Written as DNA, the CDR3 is TGTGCCAGCAGCCAATGGACTAGCGGGAGGGTGCACGAGCAGTACTTC.

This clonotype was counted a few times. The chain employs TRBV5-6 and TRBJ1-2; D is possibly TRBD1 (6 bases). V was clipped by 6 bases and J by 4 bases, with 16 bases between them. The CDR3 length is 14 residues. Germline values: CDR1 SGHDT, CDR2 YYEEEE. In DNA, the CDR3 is TGTGCCAGCAACCAGGGGTTGGGAACCTATGGCTACACCTTC. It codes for CASNQGLGTYGYTF.

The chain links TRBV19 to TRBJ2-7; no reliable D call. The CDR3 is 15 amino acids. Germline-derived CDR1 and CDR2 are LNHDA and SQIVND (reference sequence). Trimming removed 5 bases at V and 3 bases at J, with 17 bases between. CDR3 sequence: CASSPRQRYDYEQYF. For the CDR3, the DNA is TGTGCCAGTAGTCCCAGGCAGAGGTATGACTACGAGCAGTACTTC.

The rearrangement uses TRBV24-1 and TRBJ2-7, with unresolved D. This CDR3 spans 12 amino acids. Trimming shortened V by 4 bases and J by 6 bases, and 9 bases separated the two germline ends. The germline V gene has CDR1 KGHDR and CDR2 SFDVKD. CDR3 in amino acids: CATSESLGEQYF. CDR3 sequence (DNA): TGTGCCACCAGTGAGTCTCTCGGCGAGCAGTACTTC.

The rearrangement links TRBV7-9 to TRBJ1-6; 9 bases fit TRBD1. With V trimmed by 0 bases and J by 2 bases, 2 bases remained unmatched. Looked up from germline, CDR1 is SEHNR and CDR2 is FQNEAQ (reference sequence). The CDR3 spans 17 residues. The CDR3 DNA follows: TGTGCCAGCAGCTTAGCCGGGACAGGGACCTATAATTCACCCCTCCACTTT. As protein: CASSLAGTGTYNSPLHF.

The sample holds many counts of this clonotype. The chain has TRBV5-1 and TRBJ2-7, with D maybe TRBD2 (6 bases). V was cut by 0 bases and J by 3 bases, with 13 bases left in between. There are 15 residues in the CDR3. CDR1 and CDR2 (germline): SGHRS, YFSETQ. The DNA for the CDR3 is TGCGCCAGCAGCTTGGCCAGTTTGGGAGGCTACGAGCAGTACTTC. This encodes CASSLASLGGYEQYF.

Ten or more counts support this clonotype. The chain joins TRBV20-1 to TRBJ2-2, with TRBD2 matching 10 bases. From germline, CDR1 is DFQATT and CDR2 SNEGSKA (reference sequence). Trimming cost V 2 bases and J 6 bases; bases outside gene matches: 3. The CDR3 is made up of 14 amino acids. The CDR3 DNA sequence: TGCAGTGCTAGAAGAGCGGGAGGGCCCGGGGAGCTGTTTTTT. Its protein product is CSARRAGGPGELFF.